These 3 T cell receptor beta chains came from one sample sequenced in a study of T cells in Graves' hyperthyroidism and ophthalmopathy. Amplification of TCR beta CDR3 regions used RNA as the template. When the TCR CDR3 underwent first-round RT-PCR, the HTBI primer set was used. TCRdb called the multiplex PCR reads again in MiXCR, with one record for every CDR3 protein. The sample records 300,000 to 400,000 distinct CDR3 sequences, approximately 17% being singletons. The sequenced sample was blood. The receptors originated from a man aged 18 to 29 with Graves' ophthalmopathy.

This clonotype showed up just a few times. The chain is built from TRBV20-1 and TRBJ1-2; D remains ambiguous. There are 13 residues in the CDR3. V was clipped by 3 bases and J by 0 bases, with 8 bases between them. Germline CDR1 DFQATT, CDR2 SNEGSKA (reference sequence). CDR3 protein: CSARGTANYGYTF. CDR3 in DNA: TGCAGTGCTAGGGGTACAGCTAACTATGGCTACACCTTC.

The genes are TRBV24-1 and TRBJ2-3; D is uncertain. V dropped 3 bases and J dropped 1 base, with 10 bases sitting between them. CDR1 and CDR2 from the germline V gene are KGHDR and SFDVKD. The CDR3 runs 15 residues. The CDR3 spells CATSDPSYGTDTQYF. The CDR3 region has the DNA TGTGCCACCAGTGATCCCTCTTACGGCACAGATACGCAGTATTTT.

This clonotype was seen ten or more times. The rearrangement links TRBV6-1 to TRBJ2-2, with D hard to call. Germline V gene sequence: CDR1 MNHNS, CDR2 SASEGT. The CDR3 is 12 residues long. Between the trimmed V and J ends, which lost 6 bases and 3 bases, there was a span of 5 bases. This chain's CDR3 is CASRSYTGELFF. In DNA, the CDR3 is TGTGCCAGCAGGAGTTACACCGGGGAGCTGTTTTTT.